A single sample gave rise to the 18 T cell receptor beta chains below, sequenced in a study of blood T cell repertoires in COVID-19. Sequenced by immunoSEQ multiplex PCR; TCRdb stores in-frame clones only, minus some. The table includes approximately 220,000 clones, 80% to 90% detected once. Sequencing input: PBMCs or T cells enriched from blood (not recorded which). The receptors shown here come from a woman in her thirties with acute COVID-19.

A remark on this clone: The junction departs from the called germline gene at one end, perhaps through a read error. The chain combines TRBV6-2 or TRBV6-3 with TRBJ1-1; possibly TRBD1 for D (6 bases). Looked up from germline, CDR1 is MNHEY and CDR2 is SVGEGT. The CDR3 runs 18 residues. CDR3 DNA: TGTGCCAGCAGTCACTCTACGTTACCCCCCGCAGGGGTTCCTGAAGCTTTCTTT. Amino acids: CASSHSTLPPAGVPEAFF.

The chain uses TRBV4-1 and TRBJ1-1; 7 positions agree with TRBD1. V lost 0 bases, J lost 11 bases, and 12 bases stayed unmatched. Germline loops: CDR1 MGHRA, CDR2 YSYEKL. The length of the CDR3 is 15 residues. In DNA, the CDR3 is TGCGCCAGCAGCCAAGATGGCGGAGGGGGCCTGGGCGCTTTCTTT. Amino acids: CASSQDGGGGLGAFF.

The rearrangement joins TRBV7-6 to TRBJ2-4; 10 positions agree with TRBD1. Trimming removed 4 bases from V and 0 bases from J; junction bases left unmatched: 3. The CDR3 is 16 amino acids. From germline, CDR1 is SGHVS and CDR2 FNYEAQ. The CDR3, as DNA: TGTGCCAGCAGCTCGGGACAGGGGCTAGCCAAAAACATTCAGTACTTC. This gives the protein CASSSGQGLAKNIQYF.

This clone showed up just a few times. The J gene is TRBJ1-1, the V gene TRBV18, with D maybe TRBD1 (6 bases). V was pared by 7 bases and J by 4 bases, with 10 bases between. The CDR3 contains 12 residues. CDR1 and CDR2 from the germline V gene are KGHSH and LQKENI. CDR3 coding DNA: TGTGCCAGCTTCACAGGGTCCACTGAAGCTTTCTTT. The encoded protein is CASFTGSTEAFF.

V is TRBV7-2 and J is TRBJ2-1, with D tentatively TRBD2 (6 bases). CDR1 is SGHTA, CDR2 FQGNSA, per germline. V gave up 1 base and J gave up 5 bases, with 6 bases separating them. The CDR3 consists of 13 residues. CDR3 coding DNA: TGTGCCAGCAGCTTAGGGACTAACAATGAGCAGTTCTTC. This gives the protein CASSLGTNNEQFF.

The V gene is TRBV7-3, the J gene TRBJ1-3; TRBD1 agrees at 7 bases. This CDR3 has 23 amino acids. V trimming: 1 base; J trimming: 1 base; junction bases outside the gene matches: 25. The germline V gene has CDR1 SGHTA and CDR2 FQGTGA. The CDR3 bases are TGTGCCAGCAGCTTAAAGAGAGGGGGCTTTTTAGCCCCCCAGGGCCGATCTGGAAACACCATATATTTT. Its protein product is CASSLKRGGFLAPQGRSGNTIYF.

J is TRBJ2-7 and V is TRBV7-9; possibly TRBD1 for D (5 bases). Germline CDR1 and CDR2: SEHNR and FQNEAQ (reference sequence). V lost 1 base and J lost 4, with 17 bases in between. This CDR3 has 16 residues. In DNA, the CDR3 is TGTGCCAGCAGCTTAGAAGCTGGACAAACTACTTACGAGCAGTACTTC. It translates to CASSLEAGQTTYEQYF.

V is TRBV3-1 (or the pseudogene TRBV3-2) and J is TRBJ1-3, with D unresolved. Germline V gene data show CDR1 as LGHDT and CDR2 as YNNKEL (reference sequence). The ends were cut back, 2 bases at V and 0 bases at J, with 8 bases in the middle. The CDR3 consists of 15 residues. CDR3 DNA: TGTGCCAGCAGCCAACGTTCGTACTCTGGAAACACCATATATTTT. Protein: CASSQRSYSGNTIYF.

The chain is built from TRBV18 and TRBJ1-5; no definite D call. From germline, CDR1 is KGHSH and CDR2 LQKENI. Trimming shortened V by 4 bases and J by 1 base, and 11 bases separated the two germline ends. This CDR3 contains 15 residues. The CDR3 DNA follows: TGTGCCAGCTCACTTTATACGGGGAGCAATCAGCCCCAGCATTTT. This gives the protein CASSLYTGSNQPQHF.

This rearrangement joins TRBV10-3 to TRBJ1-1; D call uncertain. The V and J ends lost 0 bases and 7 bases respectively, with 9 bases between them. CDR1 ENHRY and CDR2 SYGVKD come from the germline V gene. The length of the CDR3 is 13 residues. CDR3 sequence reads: CAISESVENEAFF. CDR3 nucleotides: TGTGCCATCAGTGAGTCGGTGGAGAATGAAGCTTTCTTT.

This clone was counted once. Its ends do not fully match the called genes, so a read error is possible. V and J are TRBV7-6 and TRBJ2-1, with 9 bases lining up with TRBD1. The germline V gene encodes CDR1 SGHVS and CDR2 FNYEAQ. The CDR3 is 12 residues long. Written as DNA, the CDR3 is TGTGCCAGCAGCTTAGACGGGGGACAGGGTGTCTTC. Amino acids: CASSLDGGQGVF. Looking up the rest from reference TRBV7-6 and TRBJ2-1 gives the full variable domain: GAGVSQSPRYKVTKRGQDVALRCDPISGHVSLYWYRQALGQGPEFLTYFNYEAQQDKSGLPNDRFSAERPEGSISTLTIQRTEQRDSAMYRCASSLDGGQGVFGPGTRLTVL.

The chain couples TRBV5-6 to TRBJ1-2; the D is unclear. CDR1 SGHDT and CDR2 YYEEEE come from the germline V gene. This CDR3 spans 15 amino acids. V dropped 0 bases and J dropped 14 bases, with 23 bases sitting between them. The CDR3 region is CASSLASGGIPSRTF. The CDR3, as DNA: TGTGCCAGCAGCTTGGCCTCAGGAGGGATTCCTTCACGAACCTTC.

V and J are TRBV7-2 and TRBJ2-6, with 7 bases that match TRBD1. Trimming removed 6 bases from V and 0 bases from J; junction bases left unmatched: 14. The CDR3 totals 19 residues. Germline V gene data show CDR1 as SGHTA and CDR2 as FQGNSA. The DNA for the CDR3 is TGTGCCAGCAGTCCCTTTCACAGGGGTTTTAACTCTGGGGCCAACGTCCTGACTTTC. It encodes CASSPFHRGFNSGANVLTF.

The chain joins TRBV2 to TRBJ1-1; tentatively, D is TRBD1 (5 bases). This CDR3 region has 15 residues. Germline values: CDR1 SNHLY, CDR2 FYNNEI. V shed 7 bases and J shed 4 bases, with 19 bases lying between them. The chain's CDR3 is CASIAGTGRSTEAFF. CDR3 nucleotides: TGTGCCAGCATCGCCGGGACCGGGAGGAGCACTGAAGCTTTCTTT.

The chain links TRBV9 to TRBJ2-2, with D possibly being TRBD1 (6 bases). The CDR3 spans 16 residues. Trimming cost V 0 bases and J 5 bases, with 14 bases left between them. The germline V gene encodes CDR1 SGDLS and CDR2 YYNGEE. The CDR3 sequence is CASSVEQGVVTGELFF. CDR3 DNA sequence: TGTGCCAGCAGCGTAGAACAGGGTGTGGTTACCGGGGAGCTGTTTTTT.

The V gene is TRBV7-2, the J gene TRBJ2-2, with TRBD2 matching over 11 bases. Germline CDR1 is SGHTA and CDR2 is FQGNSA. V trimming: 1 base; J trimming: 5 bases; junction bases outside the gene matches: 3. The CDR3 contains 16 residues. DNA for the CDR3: TGTGCCAGCAGCTTAGGGACTAGCGGGCGAACCGGGGAGCTGTTTTTT. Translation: CASSLGTSGRTGELFF.

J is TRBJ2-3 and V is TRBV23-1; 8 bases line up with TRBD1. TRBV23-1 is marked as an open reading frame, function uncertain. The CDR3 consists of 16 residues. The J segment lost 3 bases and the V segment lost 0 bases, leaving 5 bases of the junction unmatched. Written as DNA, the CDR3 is TGCGCCAGCAGTCAATCAGGGACAGGTGGGACAGATACGCAGTATTTT. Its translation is CASSQSGTGGTDTQYF.

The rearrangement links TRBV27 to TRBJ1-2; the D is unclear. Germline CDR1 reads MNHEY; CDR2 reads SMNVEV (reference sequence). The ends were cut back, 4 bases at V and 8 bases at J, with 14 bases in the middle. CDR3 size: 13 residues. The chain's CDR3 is CASSYSGARGYTF. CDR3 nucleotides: TGTGCCAGCAGTTATAGTGGTGCGAGGGGCTACACCTTC.